The T cell receptor (beta chain) under discussion was sequenced for a study of human T cells and chemical hapten exposure. In the study overall: Diphenylcyclopropenone doses were given weekly to the scalps of patients across the roughly 24-week study.

Study-wide findings and caveats: Expanded TCRs were compared with controls, and the expanded TCRs formed significantly more large CDR3 similarity clusters.

Trimming removed 6 bases from V and 8 bases from J, with 23 bases in between. Germline values: CDR1 DFQATT, CDR2 SNEGSKA (reference sequence). The CDR3 length is 15 residues. Time point in this sample: patch test 1, 2 weeks after DPC sensitization. The treatment was: therapeutic diphenylcyclopropenone sensitization with weekly scalp DPC. Using its own MiXCR run on the RACE reads, TCRdb lists one record per CDR3 protein. This table holds roughly 200,000 distinct CDR3 sequences, under 25% found once. This clonotype came up many times. Its target is unknown. This TCR was sampled from a woman in her forties or fifties with alopecia areata. Some clones in this sample may be carry-over from other donors' samples. The J gene is TRBJ2-1, the V gene TRBV20-1; possibly TRBD2 for D (5 bases). Sequencing used whole blood, obtained in connection with sensitization to the hapten diphenylcyclopropenone (DPC). As DNA, the CDR3 is TGCAGTGCAATGCGTGGTGGTAGCGAGTGGGATGAGCAGTTCTTC. It translates to CSAMRGGSEWDEQFF.